A single sample is the source of the 27 T cell receptor beta chains below, sequenced in a study of OX40 agonist ivuxolimab in advanced cancers. Data came from immunoSEQ multiplex PCR; TCRdb stores just in-frame clones and leaves some out. The table includes tens of thousands of clones, approximately 92% detected once. Sample: CD4+ or CD8+ T cells sorted from blood, taken in a trial of the OX40 agonist ivuxolimab. The receptors were gathered from an adult with an advanced solid tumor such as melanoma, head and neck, liver or kidney cancer.

The genes are TRBV19 and TRBJ2-1, with 11 bases matching TRBD2. Germline lookup yields CDR1 LNHDA and CDR2 SQIVND (reference sequence). This CDR3 has 15 amino acids. After removal of 7 bases from V and 4 bases from J, the junction contained 6 bases not matched to a gene. CDR3 sequence reads: CASTLIAGGYNEQFF. DNA of the CDR3: TGTGCCAGTACCCTTATAGCGGGGGGGTACAATGAGCAGTTCTTC.

This chain uses TRBV21-1 with TRBJ1-4; TRBD1 is the table's D call and was not checked against the DNA. TRBV21-1 is deemed a pseudogene. The CDR3 loop spans 16 amino acids. This CDR3 reads CASSKCLDRGFEKLFF. In DNA, the CDR3 is TGTGCCAGCAGCAAATGCCTGGACAGGGGGTTTGAAAAACTGTTTTTT.

The CDR3 DNA reads as TGTGCCAGCAGCGTAGTACGGACCCATGAAGCTTTCTTT. Protein sequence: CASSVVRTHEAFF. This chain joins TRBV9 and TRBJ1-1; D ambiguous. This CDR3 contains 13 residues. Germline lookup yields CDR1 SGDLS and CDR2 YYNGEE. The germline V and J ends were trimmed by 0 bases and 7 bases, with 10 bases remaining between them.

The V call is TRBV6-4, the J call TRBJ2-6, with 8 bases aligning to TRBD1. The CDR3 has 18 residues. In germline, CDR1 is MRHNA, CDR2 SNTAGT. The trim removed 0 bases at V and 3 bases at J, leaving 7 bases unmatched. CDR3 nucleotides: TGTGCCAGCAGTGACTCGGGGCAGGGGGCAGATGGGGCCAACGTCCTGACTTTC. This translates into CASSDSGQGADGANVLTF.

The chain combines TRBV23-1 with TRBJ1-5; perhaps TRBD1 as D (6 bases). TRBV23-1 is given ORF status, its function remaining uncertain. The CDR3 loop spans 15 amino acids. V lost 0 bases to trimming and J lost 4 bases, with 10 bases between them. CDR3 amino acids: CASSQSNRENQPQHF. The CDR3 bases are TGCGCCAGCAGTCAATCGAACAGGGAGAATCAGCCCCAGCATTTT.

The chain uses TRBV29-1 and TRBJ1-1, with 7 bases fitting TRBD1. The V gene's germline CDR1 is SQVTM and CDR2 ANQGSEA. The CDR3 loop spans 13 amino acids. After removal of 7 bases from V and 1 base from J, the junction contained 6 bases not matched to a gene. CDR3 bases: TGCAGCGAGCTGACAGGGTCGAACACTGAAGCTTTCTTT. Its translation is CSELTGSNTEAFF.

This clone was found once. This sequence joins TRBV6-1 and TRBJ2-5, with TRBD2 as a possible D gene (6 bases). Germline V gives CDR1 MNHNS, CDR2 SASEGT. Between the trimmed V and J ends, which lost 6 bases and 11 bases, there was a span of 16 bases. The CDR3 has 12 residues. The CDR3 reads CASRAMSGEQYF. CDR3 nucleotide sequence: TGTGCCAGCAGAGCCATGTCGGGGGAGCAGTACTTC.

The chain has TRBV19 and TRBJ1-3; a weak D match, TRBD1 (6 bases). The CDR3 totals 15 residues. Trimming pared 4 bases from V and 4 bases from J, leaving 14 bases between. Germline CDR1 LNHDA, CDR2 SQIVND (reference sequence). The CDR3 loop reads CASSTLTGPGNTIYF. In DNA, the CDR3 is TGTGCCAGTAGTACCCTGACAGGTCCGGGAAACACCATATATTTT.

CDR3 sequence (DNA): TGTGCCAGCAGCTTGGCCGCAGCCTCCTACGAGCAGTACTTC. Translation: CASSLAAASYEQYF. The V and J genes are TRBV5-6 and TRBJ2-7, with no clear D. This CDR3 has 14 residues. V was trimmed by 0 bases and J by 0 bases, leaving 7 bases between them. Germline CDR1 is SGHDT and CDR2 is YYEEEE.

J is TRBJ2-1 and V is TRBV9; 7 bases agree with TRBD2. The length of the CDR3 is 17 residues. Germline assignment: CDR1 SGDLS and CDR2 YYNGEE. The V segment lost 3 bases and the J segment 2 bases; nucleotides outside the gene matches: 11. The CDR3 is CASSEPTWGGTYNEQFF. The CDR3 DNA follows: TGTGCCAGCAGCGAACCCACGTGGGGAGGGACCTACAATGAGCAGTTCTTC.

The V gene is TRBV5-6, the J gene TRBJ1-1; tentatively, D is TRBD1 (5 bases). Per the germline V gene, CDR1 is SGHDT and CDR2 is YYEEEE. V was cut by 0 bases and J by 5 bases, with 11 bases left in between. This CDR3 has 14 amino acids. The CDR3 nucleotides read TGTGCCAGCAGCTTGGCCCAGGGAAGGACTGAAGCTTTCTTT. Its translation: CASSLAQGRTEAFF.

The sample holds one count of this clone. V gene TRBV21-1 combines with J gene TRBJ2-3; TRBD2 reflects the table's D call only, with no check against the DNA. TRBV21-1 is annotated as a pseudogene. The CDR3 covers 13 residues. This CDR3 is CASGLAGGDTQYF. For the CDR3, the DNA is TGTGCCAGCGGACTAGCGGGGGGCGATACGCAGTATTTT.

V and J are TRBV11-2 and TRBJ2-2; 10 positions match TRBD1. Germline V gene data show CDR1 as SGHAT and CDR2 as FQNNGV. J lost 5 bases, V lost 8 bases, and 5 bases had no gene match. The CDR3 runs to 14 residues. The CDR3 sequence: CASSWGQGTGELFF. CDR3 sequence (DNA): TGTGCCAGCTCCTGGGGACAGGGGACCGGGGAGCTGTTTTTT.

V is TRBV20-1 and J is TRBJ2-3; D gene ambiguous. CDR3 size: 10 residues. Trimming cost V 6 bases and J 2 bases, with 3 bases left between them. Germline assignment: CDR1 DFQATT and CDR2 SNEGSKA (reference sequence). The CDR3 protein is CSALTDTQYF. The CDR3 DNA follows: TGCAGTGCCCTCACAGATACGCAGTATTTT.

Note on this clone: The junction differs from germline at one of its ends, possibly a read error. The chain is built from TRBV6-5 and TRBJ1-6; no reliable D call. Germline CDR1 MNHEY, CDR2 SVGAGI. CDR3 length equals 14 residues. The CDR3 DNA sequence: TGTGCCAGCATGGTCACCACCTATAATTCACCCCTCTACTTT. It yields the protein CASMVTTYNSPLYF.

The rearrangement links TRBV7-9 to TRBJ2-1, with TRBD1 matching 8 bases. Per the germline V gene, CDR1 is SEHNR and CDR2 is FQNEAQ (reference sequence). This CDR3 is built from 17 residues. Unmatched junction bases numbered 11, after V lost 1 base and J lost 6 bases. CDR3 nucleotide sequence: TGTGCCAGCAGCTTAGAAGCGGAGACAGGGGTCGGCAATGAGCAGTTCTTC. Its translation is CASSLEAETGVGNEQFF.

This clone appeared a few times. The CDR3 sequence: CASSQEASYTEAFF. CDR3 in DNA: TGTGCCAGCAGCCAAGAGGCCAGTTACACTGAAGCTTTCTTT. This chain uses TRBV14 with TRBJ1-1, with D unclear. Germline values: CDR1 SGHDN, CDR2 FVKESK. The ends were cut back, 0 bases at V and 3 bases at J, with 8 bases in the middle. The CDR3 loop spans 14 amino acids.

This clone has just one count. The chain has TRBV2 and TRBJ1-1; the D gene is possibly TRBD1 (5 bases). The germline gives CDR1 SNHLY, CDR2 FYNNEI. The CDR3 has 14 residues. Deletions cut 3 bases from V and 4 bases from J, with 12 bases between. DNA for the CDR3: TGTGCCAGCAGTGACAGGCCCGGGGGCACTGAAGCTTTCTTT. This translates into CASSDRPGGTEAFF.

The V call is TRBV7-9, the J call TRBJ2-3; D is perhaps TRBD1 (8 bases). Trimming stripped 3 bases from V and 5 bases from J, with 21 bases between. CDR3 size: 17 residues. Germline V gives CDR1 SEHNR, CDR2 FQNEAQ (reference sequence). The CDR3 DNA is TGTGCCAGCAGCTTTATCGACAGGGGCGGGGGAAGAGATACGCAGTATTTT. It codes for CASSFIDRGGGRDTQYF.

The gene calls are TRBV9 and TRBJ2-1, with 7 bases aligning to TRBD2. V gave up 3 bases and J gave up 0 bases; unmatched junction bases: 3. The CDR3 sequence is 15 residues long. Germline V gene lookup returns CDR1 SGDLS and CDR2 YYNGEE. CDR3 nucleotides: TGTGCCAGCAGCGCCCCTAGCGGCTCCTACAATGAGCAGTTCTTC. Its protein is CASSAPSGSYNEQFF. Full variable domain (remainder filled in from reference TRBV9 and TRBJ2-1): DSGVTQTPKHLITATGQRVTLRCSPRSGDLSVYWYQQSLDQGLQFLIQYYNGEERAKGNILERFSAQQFPDLHSELNLSSLELGDSALYFCASSAPSGSYNEQFFGPGTRLTVL.

The chain joins TRBV29-1 to TRBJ1-1; possibly TRBD1 for D (5 bases). The CDR3 covers 13 residues. The germline V gene encodes CDR1 SQVTM and CDR2 ANQGSEA. V dropped 7 bases and J dropped 1 base, with 13 bases sitting between them. DNA for the CDR3: TGCAGCGGGGAACGAACAGGGAACACTGAAGCTTTCTTT. It translates to CSGERTGNTEAFF. The variable domain in full, with the rest retrieved from reference TRBV29-1 and TRBJ1-1, is SAVISQKPSRDICQRGTSLTIQCQVDSQVTMMFWYRQQPGQSLTLIATANQGSEATYESGFVIDKFPISRPNLTFSTLTVSNMSPEDSSIYLCSGERTGNTEAFFGQGTRLTVV.

The chain's CDR3 is CASSLHRGGEYGYTF. CDR3 nucleotides: TGCGCCAGCAGCCTCCACAGGGGGGGAGAATATGGCTACACCTTC. V gene TRBV4-1 combines with J gene TRBJ1-2, with TRBD1 matching 8 bases. The V segment lost 4 bases and the J segment 5 bases; nucleotides outside the gene matches: 9. Germline CDR1 is MGHRA and CDR2 is YSYEKL. The CDR3 totals 15 residues.

The V and J genes are TRBV6-6 and TRBJ2-5; D gene ambiguous. CDR3 size: 10 residues. With 4 bases removed from V and 4 bases from J, the gap between germline ends came to 1 base. Looked up from germline, CDR1 is MNHNY and CDR2 is SVGAGI (reference sequence). The CDR3 is CASSLETQYF. The CDR3, as DNA: TGTGCCAGCAGTTTAGAGACCCAGTACTTC.

This sequence joins TRBV14 and TRBJ1-2, with 7 bases aligning to TRBD1. From germline, CDR1 is SGHDN and CDR2 FVKESK. This CDR3 is built from 16 residues. Losses at the gene ends were 3 bases for V and 2 bases for J; bases not matched to a gene: 9. CDR3: CASSHLGQDFNYGYTF. The CDR3 DNA follows: TGTGCCAGCAGCCACCTCGGACAGGACTTCAACTATGGCTACACCTTC.

V usage is TRBV7-6 and J usage is TRBJ1-1; maybe TRBD1 (6 bases). The CDR3 extends over 11 amino acids. V was shortened by 4 bases and J by 7 bases, with 7 bases between the two germline ends. CDR1 is SGHVS, CDR2 FNYEAQ, per germline. CDR3 nucleotides: TGTGCCAGCAGCTCGACAGGTGAAGCTTTCTTT. As protein: CASSSTGEAFF. The full variable domain, rest sourced from reference TRBV7-6 and TRBJ1-1, is GAGVSQSPRYKVTKRGQDVALRCDPISGHVSLYWYRQALGQGPEFLTYFNYEAQQDKSGLPNDRFSAERPEGSISTLTIQRTEQRDSAMYRCASSSTGEAFFGQGTRLTVV.

This clone appeared a single time. The chain carries TRBV30 and TRBJ1-5; D is undetermined. V was clipped by 8 bases and J by 7 bases, with 12 bases between them. Germline CDR1 GTSNPN, CDR2 SVGIG (reference sequence). This CDR3 is built from 11 residues. The CDR3 here is CALGKGQPQHF. In DNA, the CDR3 is TGTGCCCTTGGGAAAGGACAGCCCCAGCATTTT.

The rearrangement links TRBV4-3 to TRBJ2-7, with D maybe TRBD2 (6 bases). The CDR3 has 15 amino acids. Germline CDR1 reads LGHNA; CDR2 reads YSLEER. V lost 2 bases and J lost 0, with 11 bases in between. The CDR3: CASSQLGGPSYEQYF. The CDR3 DNA reads as TGCGCCAGCAGCCAATTGGGGGGTCCCTCCTACGAGCAGTACTTC.